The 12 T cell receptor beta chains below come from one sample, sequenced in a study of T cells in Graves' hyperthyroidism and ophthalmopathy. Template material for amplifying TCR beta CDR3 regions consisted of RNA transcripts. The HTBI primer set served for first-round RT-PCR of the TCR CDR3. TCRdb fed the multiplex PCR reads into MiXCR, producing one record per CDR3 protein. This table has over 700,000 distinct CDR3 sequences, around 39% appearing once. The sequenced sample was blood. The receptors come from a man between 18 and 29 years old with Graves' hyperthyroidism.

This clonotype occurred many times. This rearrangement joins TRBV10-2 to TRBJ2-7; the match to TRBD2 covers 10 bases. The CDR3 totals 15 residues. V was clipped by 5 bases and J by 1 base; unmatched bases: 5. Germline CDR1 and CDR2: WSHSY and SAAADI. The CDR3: CASSPILAGSYEQYF. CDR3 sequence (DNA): TGCGCCAGCAGTCCTATACTAGCGGGGTCCTACGAGCAGTACTTC.

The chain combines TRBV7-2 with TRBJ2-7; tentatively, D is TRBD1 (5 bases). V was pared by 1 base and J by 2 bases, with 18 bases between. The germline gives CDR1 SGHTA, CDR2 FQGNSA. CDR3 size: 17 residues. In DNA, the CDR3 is TGTGCCAGCAGCTTAGAGGTTTGGGGCCCTGCGGCCTACGAGCAGTACTTC. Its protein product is CASSLEVWGPAAYEQYF.

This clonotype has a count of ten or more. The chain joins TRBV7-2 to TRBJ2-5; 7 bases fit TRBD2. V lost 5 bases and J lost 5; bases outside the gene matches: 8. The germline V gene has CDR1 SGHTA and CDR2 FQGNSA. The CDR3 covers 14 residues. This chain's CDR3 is CASSLPNGGETQYF. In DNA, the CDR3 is TGTGCCAGCAGCCTACCTAACGGGGGGGAGACCCAGTACTTC.

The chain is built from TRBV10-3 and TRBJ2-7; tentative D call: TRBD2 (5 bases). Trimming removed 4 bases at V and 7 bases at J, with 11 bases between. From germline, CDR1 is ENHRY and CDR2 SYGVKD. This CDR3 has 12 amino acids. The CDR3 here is CAISGGVEEQYF. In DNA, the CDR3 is TGTGCCATCAGTGGGGGAGTGGAGGAGCAGTACTTC.

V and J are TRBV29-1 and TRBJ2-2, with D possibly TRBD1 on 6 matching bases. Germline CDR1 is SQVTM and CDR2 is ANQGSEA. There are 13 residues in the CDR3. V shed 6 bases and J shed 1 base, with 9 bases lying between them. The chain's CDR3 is CSVVDRNTGELFF. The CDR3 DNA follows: TGCAGCGTGGTGGACAGGAACACCGGGGAGCTGTTTTTT.

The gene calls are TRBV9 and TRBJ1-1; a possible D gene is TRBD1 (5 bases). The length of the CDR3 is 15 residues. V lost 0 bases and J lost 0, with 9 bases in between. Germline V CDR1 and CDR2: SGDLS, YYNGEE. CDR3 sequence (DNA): TGTGCCAGCAGCGTAGCCCGGGACTTGAACACTGAAGCTTTCTTT. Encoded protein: CASSVARDLNTEAFF.

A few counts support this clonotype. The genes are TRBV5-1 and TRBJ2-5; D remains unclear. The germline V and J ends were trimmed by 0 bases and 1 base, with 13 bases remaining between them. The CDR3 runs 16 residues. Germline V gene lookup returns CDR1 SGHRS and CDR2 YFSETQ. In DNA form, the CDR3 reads TGCGCCAGCAGCTTGGAAGGGCGAAGTATCCAAGAGACCCAGTACTTC. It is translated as CASSLEGRSIQETQYF.

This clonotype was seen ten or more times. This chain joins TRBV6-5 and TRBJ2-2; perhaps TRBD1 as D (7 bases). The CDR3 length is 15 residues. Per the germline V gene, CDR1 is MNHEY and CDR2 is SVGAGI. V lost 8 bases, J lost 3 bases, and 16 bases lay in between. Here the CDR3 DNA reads TGTGCCAGCGCAGGGGGAGGCGGAGACACCGGGGAGCTGTTTTTT. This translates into CASAGGGGDTGELFF.

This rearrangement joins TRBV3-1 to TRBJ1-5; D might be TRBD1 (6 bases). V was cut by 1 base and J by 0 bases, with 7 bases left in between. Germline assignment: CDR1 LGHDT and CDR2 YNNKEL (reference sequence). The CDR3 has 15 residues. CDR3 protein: CASSQGTVSNQPQHF. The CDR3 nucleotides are TGTGCCAGCAGCCAAGGGACAGTTAGCAATCAGCCCCAGCATTTT.

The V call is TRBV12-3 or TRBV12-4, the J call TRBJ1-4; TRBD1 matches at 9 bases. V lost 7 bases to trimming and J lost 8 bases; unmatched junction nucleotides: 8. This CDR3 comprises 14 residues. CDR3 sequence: CASTLRDREEKLFF. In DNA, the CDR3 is TGTGCCAGCACCCTCCGGGACAGGGAGGAAAAACTGTTTTTT.

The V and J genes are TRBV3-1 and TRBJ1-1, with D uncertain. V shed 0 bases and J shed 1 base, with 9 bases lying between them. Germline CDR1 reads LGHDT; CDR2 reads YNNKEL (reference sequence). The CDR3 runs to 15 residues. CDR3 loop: CASSQDEPSNTEAFF. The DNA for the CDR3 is TGTGCCAGCAGCCAAGACGAACCGTCGAACACTGAAGCTTTCTTT. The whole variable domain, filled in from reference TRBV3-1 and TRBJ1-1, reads DTAVSQTPKYLVTQMGNDKSIKCEQNLGHDTMYWYKQDSKKFLKIMFSYNNKELIINETVPNRFSPKSPDKAHLNLHINSLELGDSAVYFCASSQDEPSNTEAFFGQGTRLTVV.

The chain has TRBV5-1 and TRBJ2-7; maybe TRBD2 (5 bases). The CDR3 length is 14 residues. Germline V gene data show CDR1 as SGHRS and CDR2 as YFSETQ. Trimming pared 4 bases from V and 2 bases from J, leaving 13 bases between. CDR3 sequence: CASSPGSGAYEQYF. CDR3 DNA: TGCGCCAGCAGCCCCGGCTCCGGGGCCTACGAGCAGTACTTC.